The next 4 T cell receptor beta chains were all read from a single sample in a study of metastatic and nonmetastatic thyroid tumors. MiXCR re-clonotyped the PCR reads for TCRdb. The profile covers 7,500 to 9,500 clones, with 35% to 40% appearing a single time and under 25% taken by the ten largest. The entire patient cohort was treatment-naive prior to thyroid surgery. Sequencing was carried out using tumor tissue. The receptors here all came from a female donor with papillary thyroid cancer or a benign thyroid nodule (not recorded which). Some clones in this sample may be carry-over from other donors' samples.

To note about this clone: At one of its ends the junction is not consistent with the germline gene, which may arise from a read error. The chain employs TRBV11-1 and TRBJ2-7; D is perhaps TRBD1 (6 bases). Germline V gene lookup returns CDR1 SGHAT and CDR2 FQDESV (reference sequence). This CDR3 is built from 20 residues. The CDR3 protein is CASSLARPLPTGLGSYEQYF. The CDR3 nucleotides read TGTGCCAGCAGCCTAGCTCGTCCCCTGCCGACAGGTTTGGGCTCCTACGAGCAGTACTTC.

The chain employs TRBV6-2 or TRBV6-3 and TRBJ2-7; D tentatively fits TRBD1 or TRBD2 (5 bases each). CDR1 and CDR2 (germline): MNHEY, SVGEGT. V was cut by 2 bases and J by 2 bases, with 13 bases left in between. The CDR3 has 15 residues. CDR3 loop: CASSYPRDGTYEQYF. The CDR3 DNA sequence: TGTGCCAGCAGTTACCCCCGGGACGGTACCTACGAGCAGTACTTC.

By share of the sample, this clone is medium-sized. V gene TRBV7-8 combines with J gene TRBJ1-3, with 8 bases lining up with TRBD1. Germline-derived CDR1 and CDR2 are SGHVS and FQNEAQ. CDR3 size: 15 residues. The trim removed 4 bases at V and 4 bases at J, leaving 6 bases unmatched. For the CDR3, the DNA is TGTGCCAGCAGCTCCGGACAGGGATACGGAAACACCATATATTTT. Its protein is CASSSGQGYGNTIYF.

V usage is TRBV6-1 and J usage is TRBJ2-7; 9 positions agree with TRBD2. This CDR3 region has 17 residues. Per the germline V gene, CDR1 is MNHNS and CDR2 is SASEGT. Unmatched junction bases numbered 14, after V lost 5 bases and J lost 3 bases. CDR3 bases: TGTGCCAGCAGTCTTTTTTCGATAGCGGGGGAGTTCTACGAGCAGTACTTC. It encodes CASSLFSIAGEFYEQYF.